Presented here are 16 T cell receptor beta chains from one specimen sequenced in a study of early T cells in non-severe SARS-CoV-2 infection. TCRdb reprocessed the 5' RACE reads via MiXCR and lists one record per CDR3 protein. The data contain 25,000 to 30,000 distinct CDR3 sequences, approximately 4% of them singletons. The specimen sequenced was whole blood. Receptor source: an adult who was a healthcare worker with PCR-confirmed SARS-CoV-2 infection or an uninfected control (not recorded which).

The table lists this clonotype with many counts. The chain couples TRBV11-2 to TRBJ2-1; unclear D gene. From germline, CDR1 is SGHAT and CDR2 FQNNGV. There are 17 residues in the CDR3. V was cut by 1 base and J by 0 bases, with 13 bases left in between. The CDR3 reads CASSLVRGPSSYNEQFF. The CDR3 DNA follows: TGTGCCAGCAGCTTAGTTCGTGGCCCTAGCTCCTACAATGAGCAGTTCTTC.

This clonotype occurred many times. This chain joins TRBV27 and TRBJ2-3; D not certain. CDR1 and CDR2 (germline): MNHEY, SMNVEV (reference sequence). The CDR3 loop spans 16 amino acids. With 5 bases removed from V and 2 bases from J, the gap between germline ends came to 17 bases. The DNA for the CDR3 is TGTGCCAGCAGTGTAATTCTAGATCCTGTCACAGATACGCAGTATTTT. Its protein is CASSVILDPVTDTQYF.

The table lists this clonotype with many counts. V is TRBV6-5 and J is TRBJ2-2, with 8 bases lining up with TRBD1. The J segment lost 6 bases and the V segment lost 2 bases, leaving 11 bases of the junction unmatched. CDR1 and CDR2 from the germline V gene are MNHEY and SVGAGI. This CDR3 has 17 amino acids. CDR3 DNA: TGTGCCAGCAGTTACCCCAGGACAGGGTTCGAGCCCGGGGAGCTGTTTTTT. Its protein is CASSYPRTGFEPGELFF.

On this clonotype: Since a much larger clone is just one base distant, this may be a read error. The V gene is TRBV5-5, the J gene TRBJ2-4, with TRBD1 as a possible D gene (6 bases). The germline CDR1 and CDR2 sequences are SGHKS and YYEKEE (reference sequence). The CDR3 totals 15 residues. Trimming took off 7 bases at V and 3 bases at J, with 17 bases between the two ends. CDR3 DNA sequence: TGTGCCAGCTCTCGGGAAGGGGGAGTCAAAAACATTCAGTACTTC. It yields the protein CASSREGGVKNIQYF.

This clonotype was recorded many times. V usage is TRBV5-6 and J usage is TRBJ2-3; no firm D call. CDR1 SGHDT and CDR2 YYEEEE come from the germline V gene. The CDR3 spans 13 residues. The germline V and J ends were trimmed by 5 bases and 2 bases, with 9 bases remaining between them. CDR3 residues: CASSEQLTDTQYF. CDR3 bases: TGTGCCAGCAGTGAACAGCTCACAGATACGCAGTATTTT.

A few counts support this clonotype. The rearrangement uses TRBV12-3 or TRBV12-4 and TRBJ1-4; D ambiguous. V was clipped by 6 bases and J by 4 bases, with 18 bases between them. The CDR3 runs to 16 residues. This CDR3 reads CASSFPIDTLNEKLFF. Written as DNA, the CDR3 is TGTGCCAGCAGCTTCCCCATAGACACGCTTAATGAAAAACTGTTTTTT.

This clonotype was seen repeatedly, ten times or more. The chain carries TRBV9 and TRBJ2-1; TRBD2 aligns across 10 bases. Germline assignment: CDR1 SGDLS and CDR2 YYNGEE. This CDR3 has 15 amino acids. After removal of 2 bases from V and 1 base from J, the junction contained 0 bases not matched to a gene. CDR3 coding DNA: TGTGCCAGCAGCGTTAGCGGGGGGTCCTACAATGAGCAGTTCTTC. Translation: CASSVSGGSYNEQFF.

The CDR3 DNA follows: TGTGCCAGCAGCTTAGATACGGCTACCTACGAGCAGTACTTC. Its protein is CASSLDTATYEQYF. This sequence joins TRBV11-2 and TRBJ2-7; D is undetermined. V lost 0 bases and J lost 2, with 8 bases in between. The CDR3 has 14 amino acids. Germline V gives CDR1 SGHAT, CDR2 FQNNGV.

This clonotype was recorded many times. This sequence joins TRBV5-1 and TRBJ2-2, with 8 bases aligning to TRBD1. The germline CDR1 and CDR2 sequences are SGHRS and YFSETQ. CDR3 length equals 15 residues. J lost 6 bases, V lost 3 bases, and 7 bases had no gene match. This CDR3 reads CASSSDRVSSGELFF. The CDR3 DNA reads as TGCGCCAGCAGCTCGGACAGGGTGTCATCCGGGGAGCTGTTTTTT.

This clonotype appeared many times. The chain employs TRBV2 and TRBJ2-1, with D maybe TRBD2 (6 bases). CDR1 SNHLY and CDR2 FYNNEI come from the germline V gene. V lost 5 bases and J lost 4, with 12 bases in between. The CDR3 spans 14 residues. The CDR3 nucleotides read TGTGCCAGCAGTAGAAGGACTAATTACAATGAGCAGTTCTTC. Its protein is CASSRRTNYNEQFF.

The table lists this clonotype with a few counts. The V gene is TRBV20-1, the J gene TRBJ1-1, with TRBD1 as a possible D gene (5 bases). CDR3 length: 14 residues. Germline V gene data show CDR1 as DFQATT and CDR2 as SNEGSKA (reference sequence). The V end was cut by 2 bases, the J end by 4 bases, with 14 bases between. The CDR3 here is CSARPDSIGTEAFF. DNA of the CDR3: TGCAGTGCTAGACCCGACAGCATCGGCACTGAAGCTTTCTTT.

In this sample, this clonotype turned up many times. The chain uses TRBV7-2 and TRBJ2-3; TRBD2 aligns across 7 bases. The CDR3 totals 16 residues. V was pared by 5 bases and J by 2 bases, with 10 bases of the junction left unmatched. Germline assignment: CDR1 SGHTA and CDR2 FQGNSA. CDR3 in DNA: TGTGCCAGCAGCCAACCTGGGGGGAGGGCCACAGATACGCAGTATTTT. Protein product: CASSQPGGRATDTQYF.

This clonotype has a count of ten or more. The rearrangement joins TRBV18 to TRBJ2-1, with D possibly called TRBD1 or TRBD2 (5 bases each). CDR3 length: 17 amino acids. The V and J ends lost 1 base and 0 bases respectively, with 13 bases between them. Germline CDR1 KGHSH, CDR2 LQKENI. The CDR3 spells CASSPLGTTSSYNEQFF. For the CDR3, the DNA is TGTGCCAGCTCACCACTAGGGACCACGAGCTCCTACAATGAGCAGTTCTTC. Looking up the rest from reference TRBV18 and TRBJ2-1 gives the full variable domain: NAGVMQNPRHLVRRRGQEARLRCSPMKGHSHVYWYRQLPEEGLKFMVYLQKENIIDESGMPKERFSAEFPKEGPSILRIQQVVRGDSAAYFCASSPLGTTSSYNEQFFGPGTRLTVL.

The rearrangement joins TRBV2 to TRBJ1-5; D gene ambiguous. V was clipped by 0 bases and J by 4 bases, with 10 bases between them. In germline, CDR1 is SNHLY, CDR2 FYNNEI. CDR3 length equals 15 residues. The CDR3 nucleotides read TGTGCCAGCAGTGAAGCGCTCGGAGGAAATCAGCCCCAGCATTTT. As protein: CASSEALGGNQPQHF.

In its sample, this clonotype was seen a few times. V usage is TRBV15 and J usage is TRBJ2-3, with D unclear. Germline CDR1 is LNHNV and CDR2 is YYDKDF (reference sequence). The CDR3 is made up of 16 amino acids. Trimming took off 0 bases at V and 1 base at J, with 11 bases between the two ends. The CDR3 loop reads CATSRDRTERTDTQYF. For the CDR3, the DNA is TGTGCCACCAGCAGAGATAGGACGGAGCGCACAGATACGCAGTATTTT.

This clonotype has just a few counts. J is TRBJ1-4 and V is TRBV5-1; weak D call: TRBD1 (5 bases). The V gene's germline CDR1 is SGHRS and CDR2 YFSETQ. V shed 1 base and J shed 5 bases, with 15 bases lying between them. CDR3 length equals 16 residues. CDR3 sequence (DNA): TGCGCCAGCAGCTTGATGGGGGAGAGGGCGAATGAAAAACTGTTTTTT. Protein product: CASSLMGERANEKLFF.